The T cell receptor (beta chain) described here comes from a study of shared clonotypes between healthy human individuals. Looked up from germline, CDR1 is SGHTA and CDR2 is FQGTGA. Trimming at V came to 5 bases and at J to 4 bases, leaving 9 bases not matched to a gene. This CDR3 is 16 amino acids long. About this clone: Its target is unknown.

Each subset's genomic DNA was split evenly across several immunoSEQ plates. The data were produced by immunoSEQ multiplex PCR, yet TCRdb's version contains in-frame clones alone and is incomplete. The sample lists over a million clones; about 80% were seen once. Study-wide points: Rarefaction showed sorted-subset sequencing was incomplete despite large depth. Blood was the only sampled material, and tissue repertoires likely differ.

This TCR was sampled from a man aged 18-30 years in good health. Some clones in this sample may be carry-over from other donors' samples. The V and J genes are TRBV7-3 and TRBJ2-3; TRBD2 aligns across 10 bases. Sequencing input: memory CD4+ T cells from PBMCs. Subset described: CD45RA-negative fraction. This CDR3 reads CASSPKIAGGADTQYF. The CDR3 bases are TGTGCCAGCAGCCCCAAAATAGCGGGAGGCGCAGATACGCAGTATTTT.